The clone carrying this TCR beta chain was seen more than once but under ten times. These data are taken from a study of response to subunit inactivated influenza vaccine. V dropped 3 bases and J dropped 3; count of bases not matched to a gene: 5. The germline V gene encodes CDR1 KGHSH and CDR2 LQKENI. CDR3 size: 15 residues. MiXCR was run by TCRdb on the RT-PCR reads, yielding one entry per CDR3 protein. The sample has about 540,000 distinct CDR3 sequences; around a quarter are singletons. A further study also used this sample, focusing on T cells expressing NK-cell markers. Per that paper: Researchers built TCR beta cDNA using 5'RACE template switching with UMIs.

V and J are TRBV18 and TRBJ2-3, with TRBD1 matching over 8 bases. The origin of this receptor is a man aged 45 to 65 who received an inactivated influenza vaccine. Sequences were derived from CD4+ T cells sorted from PBMCs, sampled 11 to 12 days after vaccination. CDR3 nucleotides: TGTGCCAGCTCACCGGGACAGGTGGGGACAGATACGCAGTATTTT. Protein sequence: CASSPGQVGTDTQYF. Full variable domain (missing parts from reference TRBV18 and TRBJ2-3): NAGVMQNPRHLVRRRGQEARLRCSPMKGHSHVYWYRQLPEEGLKFMVYLQKENIIDESGMPKERFSAEFPKEGPSILRIQQVVRGDSAAYFCASSPGQVGTDTQYFGPGTRLTVL.